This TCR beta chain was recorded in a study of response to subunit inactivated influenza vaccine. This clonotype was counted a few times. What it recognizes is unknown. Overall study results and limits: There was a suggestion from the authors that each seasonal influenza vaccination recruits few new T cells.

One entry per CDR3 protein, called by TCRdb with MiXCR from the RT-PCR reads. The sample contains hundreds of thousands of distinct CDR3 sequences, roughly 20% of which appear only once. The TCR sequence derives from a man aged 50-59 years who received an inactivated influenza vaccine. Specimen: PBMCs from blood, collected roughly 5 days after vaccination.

The CDR3 DNA sequence: TGTGCCAGCATAGGGCAGGCATCCTACGAGCAGTACTTC. Protein product: CASIGQASYEQYF. The V call is TRBV28, the J call TRBJ2-7; D is unresolved. Trimming removed 7 bases from V and 1 base from J, with 11 bases in between. The CDR3 contains 13 residues. Germline V lookup: CDR1 MDHEN, CDR2 SYDVKM.